One sample yielded the 20 T cell receptor beta chains listed below, sequenced in a study of breast tumors, draining lymph nodes, adjacent tissues. Breast cancer patients provided tissue from their axillary draining lymph nodes. TCRdb redid the calling of the multiplex PCR reads with MiXCR, one entry per CDR3 protein. The table includes over 250,000 distinct CDR3 sequences, around 30% detected once. The sequencing input was axillary lymph node tissue. The source is a female donor with breast cancer. Some clones in this sample may be carry-over from other donors' samples.

There are many counts of this clonotype. The chain is built from TRBV9 and TRBJ2-7, with D hard to call. The CDR3 contains 13 residues. The germline V gene has CDR1 SGDLS and CDR2 YYNGEE. Trimming cost V 0 bases and J 6 bases, with 10 bases left between them. The CDR3: CASSVATSAEQYF. Written as DNA, the CDR3 is TGTGCCAGCAGCGTAGCTACGTCAGCCGAGCAGTACTTC.

This clonotype was seen repeatedly, ten times or more. The gene calls are TRBV7-9 and TRBJ2-1, with 13 nucleotides matching TRBD2. The length of the CDR3 is 21 residues. Germline assignment: CDR1 SEHNR and CDR2 FQNEAQ (reference sequence). J was trimmed by 7 bases and V by 4 bases; bases with no gene match: 22. CDR3 sequence (DNA): TGTGCCAGCAGCTCCCAACCGAGGACTAGCGGGGGTTCCCTAGGGCCGAATGAGCAGTTCTTC. This codes for CASSSQPRTSGGSLGPNEQFF.

This clonotype was picked up many times. The chain recombines TRBV24-1 with TRBJ2-7; D call uncertain. V was clipped by 0 bases and J by 6 bases, with 23 bases between them. Per the germline V gene, CDR1 is KGHDR and CDR2 is SFDVKD. The CDR3 contains 18 residues. The CDR3 coding sequence is TGTGCCACCAGTGATTTGCTATGTGTTGGGCCCCCGTTTGGCGAGCAGTACTTC. Protein product: CATSDLLCVGPPFGEQYF.

Ten or more counts support this clonotype. The rearrangement links TRBV7-8 to TRBJ2-2; no firm D call. The CDR3 spans 16 residues. Germline V gene sequence: CDR1 SGHVS, CDR2 FQNEAQ. The V and J ends lost 1 base and 1 base respectively, with 10 bases between them. CDR3 nucleotide sequence: TGTGCCAGCAGCTTAGTCTCGGGTCTGAACACCGGGGAGCTGTTTTTT. Translation gives CASSLVSGLNTGELFF.

This clonotype has a count of ten or more. The chain combines TRBV5-6 with TRBJ2-2, with TRBD2 matching over 8 bases. Germline CDR1 SGHDT, CDR2 YYEEEE. V was clipped by 3 bases and J by 5 bases; unmatched bases: 6. This CDR3 contains 15 residues. The CDR3, as DNA: TGTGCCAGCAGCTCGGGAGGGGAAGGAACCGGGGAGCTGTTTTTT. Translation gives CASSSGGEGTGELFF.

Concerning this clonotype itself: One end of the junction varies from germline; a read error may be responsible. J is TRBJ1-1 and V is TRBV12-3 or TRBV12-4; D possibly corresponds to TRBD1 (6 bases). The CDR3 has 14 amino acids. The CDR3 region is CASSLTGMNTEAFF. The CDR3 DNA follows: TGTGCCAGCAGTTTGACAGGTATGAACACCGAAGCTTTCTTT.

This clonotype was detected many times. The CDR3, as DNA: TGCGCCAGCAGCCACCGACCCGGGGGTGACAGCACAGATACGCAGTATTTT. Translated, it gives CASSHRPGGDSTDTQYF. The gene calls are TRBV4-1 and TRBJ2-3; D may be TRBD2 (6 bases). V was trimmed by 3 bases and J by 0 bases, leaving 16 bases between them. Germline assignment: CDR1 MGHRA and CDR2 YSYEKL. CDR3 length: 17 amino acids.

The gene calls are TRBV29-1 and TRBJ2-3; tentatively, D is TRBD2 (6 bases). The CDR3 totals 16 residues. In germline, CDR1 is SQVTM, CDR2 ANQGSEA. The germline V and J ends were trimmed by 8 bases and 1 base, with 22 bases remaining between them. The CDR3 sequence is CSLDFMGKRGTDTQYF. CDR3 nucleotides: TGCAGCTTAGACTTCATGGGGAAGCGGGGCACAGATACGCAGTATTTT.

In its sample, this clonotype was seen many times. The V and J genes are TRBV10-2 and TRBJ2-1; 11 positions match TRBD1. The CDR3 length is 17 residues. The V and J ends lost 6 bases and 4 bases, in that order; junction bases with no gene match: 11. The germline gives CDR1 WSHSY, CDR2 SAAADI. The CDR3 sequence is CASRGQGGTIRYNEQFF. In DNA, the CDR3 is TGCGCCAGCAGGGGACAGGGGGGTACCATTCGTTACAATGAGCAGTTCTTC.

This clonotype showed up many times. The chain uses TRBV5-8 and TRBJ2-7; D perhaps matches TRBD2 (5 bases). CDR1 SGHTS and CDR2 YDEGEE come from the germline V gene. The V end was cut by 3 bases, the J end by 1 base, with 8 bases between. The CDR3 covers 13 residues. The CDR3 spells CASSYGISYEQYF. The DNA of the CDR3 is TGTGCCAGCAGCTACGGGATTTCCTACGAGCAGTACTTC.

In its sample, this clonotype was seen a few times. V usage is TRBV11-3 and J usage is TRBJ1-1; D remains unclear. V lost 3 bases, J lost 2 bases, and 7 bases lay in between. The CDR3 extends over 13 amino acids. Germline values: CDR1 SGHNT, CDR2 YENEEA. The CDR3 sequence: CASSFGINTEAFF. The CDR3 DNA follows: TGTGCCAGCAGCTTCGGAATTAACACTGAAGCTTTCTTT.

This clonotype was observed many times. The chain joins TRBV7-2 to TRBJ2-2; 13 nucleotides match TRBD2. Germline V CDR1 and CDR2: SGHTA, FQGNSA. The length of the CDR3 is 18 residues. V lost 5 bases, J lost 1 base, and 7 bases stayed unmatched. CDR3 nucleotide sequence: TGTGCCAGCAGCCCTCCGGGACTAGCGGGATGGAACACCGGGGAGCTGTTTTTT. Its protein product is CASSPPGLAGWNTGELFF.

Many counts were recorded for this clonotype. The CDR3 coding sequence is TGTGCCTGGAGTACAGGTGGAAACACCATATATTTT. Translating gives CAWSTGGNTIYF. V is TRBV30 and J is TRBJ1-3, with a weak D call TRBD1 (5 bases). Germline assignment: CDR1 GTSNPN and CDR2 SVGIG (reference sequence). Trimming shortened V by 2 bases and J by 3 bases, and 5 bases separated the two germline ends. The CDR3 spans 12 residues.

This clonotype has a count of ten or more. V is TRBV12-3 or TRBV12-4 and J is TRBJ1-3; D possibly corresponds to TRBD1 (5 bases). V lost 2 bases and J lost 1, with 9 bases in between. CDR3 length equals 15 residues. CDR3 coding DNA: TGTGCCAGCAGTTTATTTTCAGGGTCTGGAAACACCATATATTTT. Protein sequence: CASSLFSGSGNTIYF.

The chain employs TRBV7-2 and TRBJ2-1, with 9 bases identical to TRBD2. The V gene's germline CDR1 is SGHTA and CDR2 FQGNSA. This CDR3 region has 14 residues. Trimming took 5 bases from V and 10 from J; bases not matched to a gene: 9. The CDR3 sequence is CASSPIAGVREQFF. The CDR3 DNA sequence: TGTGCCAGCAGCCCCATAGCGGGAGTGCGGGAGCAGTTCTTC.

This clonotype has at least ten counts. This chain links TRBV5-8 with TRBJ1-2, with D perhaps TRBD1 (5 bases). The CDR3 runs 12 residues. V was shortened by 4 bases and J by 5 bases, with 9 bases between the two germline ends. Germline V CDR1 and CDR2: SGHTS, YDEGEE. The CDR3 sequence: CASSHDRYGYTF. The DNA of the CDR3 is TGTGCCAGCAGCCACGACAGATATGGCTACACCTTC. The complete variable domain, with remaining parts taken from reference TRBV5-8 and TRBJ1-2, reads EAGVTQSPTHLIKTRGQQATLRCSPISGHTSVYWYQQALGLGLQFLLWYDEGEERNRGNFPPRFSGRQFPNYSSELNVNALELEDSALYLCASSHDRYGYTFGSGTRLTVV.

This clonotype occurred once. In this CDR3 the conserved last residue, phenylalanine or tryptophan, is missing, so a read error is likely. The rearrangement uses TRBV12-3 or TRBV12-4 and TRBJ2-1; 7 bases fit TRBD2. CDR3 length: 13 amino acids. V lost 5 bases to trimming and J lost 7 bases; unmatched junction nucleotides: 5. CDR3 protein: CASSLAGENEQFL. CDR3 sequence (DNA): TGTGCCAGCAGTCTCGCGGGAGAGAATGAGCAGTTCCTC.

Only a few counts were recorded for this clonotype. A much larger clonotype is one base distant, so this may be a read error. This chain joins TRBV9 and TRBJ2-2; TRBD1 might be the D (6 bases). Germline lookup yields CDR1 SGDLS and CDR2 YYNGEE. CDR3 length: 14 amino acids. CDR3 nucleotide sequence: TGTGCCAGCAGCGTCGGGACATCAACCGGGGAGCTGTCTTTT. This codes for CASSVGTSTGELSF.

This clonotype was recorded many times. This sequence joins TRBV2 and TRBJ2-3, with D possibly being TRBD1 (6 bases). Germline values: CDR1 SNHLY, CDR2 FYNNEI. The CDR3 consists of 16 residues. V was pared by 6 bases and J by 3 bases, with 19 bases between. CDR3 nucleotide sequence: TGTGCCAGCAGCCTCCTTTCAGGGGATTTGACAGATACGCAGTATTTT. Encoded protein: CASSLLSGDLTDTQYF. The whole variable domain, remainder taken from reference TRBV2 and TRBJ2-3, is EPEVTQTPSHQVTQMGQEVILRCVPISNHLYFYWYRQILGQKVEFLVSFYNNEISEKSEIFDDQFSVERPDGSNFTLKIRSTKLEDSAMYFCASSLLSGDLTDTQYFGPGTRLTVL.

This clonotype was seen ten or more times. The chain uses TRBV5-1 and TRBJ2-7; no clear D. Looked up from germline, CDR1 is SGHRS and CDR2 is YFSETQ. CDR3 length: 15 residues. V lost 0 bases and J 2 bases, leaving 12 bases between the germline ends. CDR3 protein: CASSLDPAVAYEQYF. CDR3 DNA: TGCGCCAGCAGCTTGGATCCAGCCGTAGCCTACGAGCAGTACTTC.